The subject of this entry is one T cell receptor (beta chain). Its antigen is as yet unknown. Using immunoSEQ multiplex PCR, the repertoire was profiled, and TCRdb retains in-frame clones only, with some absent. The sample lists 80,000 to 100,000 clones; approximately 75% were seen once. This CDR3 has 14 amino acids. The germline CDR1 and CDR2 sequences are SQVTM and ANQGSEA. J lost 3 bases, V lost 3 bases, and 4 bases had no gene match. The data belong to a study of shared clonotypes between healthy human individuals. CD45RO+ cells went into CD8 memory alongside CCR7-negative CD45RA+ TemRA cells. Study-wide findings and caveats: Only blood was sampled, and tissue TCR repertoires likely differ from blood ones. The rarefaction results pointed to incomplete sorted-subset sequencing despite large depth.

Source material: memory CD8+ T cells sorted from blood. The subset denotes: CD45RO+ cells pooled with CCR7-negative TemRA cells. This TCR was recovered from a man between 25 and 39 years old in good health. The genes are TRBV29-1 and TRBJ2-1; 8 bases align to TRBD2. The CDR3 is CSVDKAGDYNEQFF. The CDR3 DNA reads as TGCAGCGTTGACAAAGCGGGAGACTACAATGAGCAGTTCTTC.